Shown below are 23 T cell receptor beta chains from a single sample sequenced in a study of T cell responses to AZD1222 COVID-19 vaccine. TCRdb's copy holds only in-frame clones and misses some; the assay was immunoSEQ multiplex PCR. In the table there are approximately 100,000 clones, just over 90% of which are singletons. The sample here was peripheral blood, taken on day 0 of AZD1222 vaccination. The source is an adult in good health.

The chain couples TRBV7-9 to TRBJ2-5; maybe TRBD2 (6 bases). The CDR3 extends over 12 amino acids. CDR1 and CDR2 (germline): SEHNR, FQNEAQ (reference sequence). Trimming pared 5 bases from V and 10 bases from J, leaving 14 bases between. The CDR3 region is CASSKQREDQYF. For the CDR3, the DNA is TGTGCCAGCAGCAAACAGAGGGAGGACCAGTACTTC.

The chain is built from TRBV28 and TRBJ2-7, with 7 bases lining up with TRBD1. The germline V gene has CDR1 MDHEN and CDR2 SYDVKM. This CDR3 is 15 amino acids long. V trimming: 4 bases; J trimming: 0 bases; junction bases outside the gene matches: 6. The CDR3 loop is CASSWTGQVSYEQYF. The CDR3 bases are TGTGCCAGCAGTTGGACCGGACAGGTCTCCTACGAGCAGTACTTC.

The CDR3 region has the DNA TGTGCCAGCAGCCCCTACGAGGGGAACACTGAAGCTTTCTTT. Residues: CASSPYEGNTEAFF. V usage is TRBV2 and J usage is TRBJ1-1; no firm D call. V was pared by 6 bases and J by 1 base, with 12 bases between. Germline V gene sequence: CDR1 SNHLY, CDR2 FYNNEI. The CDR3 runs to 14 residues. The full variable domain, rest sourced from reference TRBV2 and TRBJ1-1, is EPEVTQTPSHQVTQMGQEVILRCVPISNHLYFYWYRQILGQKVEFLVSFYNNEISEKSEIFDDQFSVERPDGSNFTLKIRSTKLEDSAMYFCASSPYEGNTEAFFGQGTRLTVV.

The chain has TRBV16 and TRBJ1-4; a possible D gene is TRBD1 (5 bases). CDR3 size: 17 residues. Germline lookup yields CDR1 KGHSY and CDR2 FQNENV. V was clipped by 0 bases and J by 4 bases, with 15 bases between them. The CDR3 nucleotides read TGTGCCAGCAGCCAATCGCCCCTTACAGGACGTAATGAAAAACTGTTTTTT. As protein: CASSQSPLTGRNEKLFF.

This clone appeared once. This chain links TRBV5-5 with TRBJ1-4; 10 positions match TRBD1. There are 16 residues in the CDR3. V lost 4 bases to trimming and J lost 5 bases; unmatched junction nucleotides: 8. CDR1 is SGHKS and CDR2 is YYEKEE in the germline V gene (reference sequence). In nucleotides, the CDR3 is TGTGCCAGCAGCCCAGAACCGGGACAGGGGAATGAAAAACTGTTTTTT. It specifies CASSPEPGQGNEKLFF.

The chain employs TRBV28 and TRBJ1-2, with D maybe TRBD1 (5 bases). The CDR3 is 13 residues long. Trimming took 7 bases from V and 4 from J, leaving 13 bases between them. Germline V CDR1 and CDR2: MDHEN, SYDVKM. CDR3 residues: CASTLGVSYGYTF. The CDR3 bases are TGTGCCAGCACGCTGGGGGTCTCCTATGGCTACACCTTC.

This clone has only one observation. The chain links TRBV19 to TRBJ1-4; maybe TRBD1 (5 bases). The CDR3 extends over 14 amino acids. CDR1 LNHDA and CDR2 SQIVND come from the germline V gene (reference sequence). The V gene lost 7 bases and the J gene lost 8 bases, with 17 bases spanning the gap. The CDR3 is CASNRGRGPEKLFF. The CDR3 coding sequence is TGTGCCAGTAATCGGGGCAGAGGACCCGAAAAACTGTTTTTT. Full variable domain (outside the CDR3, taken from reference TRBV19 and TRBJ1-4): DGGITQSPKYLFRKEGQNVTLSCEQNLNHDAMYWYRQDPGQGLRLIYYSQIVNDFQKGDIAEGYSVSREKKESFPLTVTSAQKNPTAFYLCASNRGRGPEKLFFGSGTQLSVL.

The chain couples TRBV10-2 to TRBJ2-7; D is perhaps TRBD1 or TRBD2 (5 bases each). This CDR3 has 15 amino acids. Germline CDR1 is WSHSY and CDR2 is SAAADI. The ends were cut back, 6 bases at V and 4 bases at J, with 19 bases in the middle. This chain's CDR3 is CASRSSGRTLYEQYF. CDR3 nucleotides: TGCGCCAGCAGGAGTTCGGGACGGACGTTATACGAGCAGTACTTC.

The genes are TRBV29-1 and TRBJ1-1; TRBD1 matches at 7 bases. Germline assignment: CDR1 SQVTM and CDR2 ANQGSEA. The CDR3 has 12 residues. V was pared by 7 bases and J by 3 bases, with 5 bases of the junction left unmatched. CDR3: CSAEQGYTEAFF. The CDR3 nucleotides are TGCAGCGCCGAACAGGGGTACACTGAAGCTTTCTTT.

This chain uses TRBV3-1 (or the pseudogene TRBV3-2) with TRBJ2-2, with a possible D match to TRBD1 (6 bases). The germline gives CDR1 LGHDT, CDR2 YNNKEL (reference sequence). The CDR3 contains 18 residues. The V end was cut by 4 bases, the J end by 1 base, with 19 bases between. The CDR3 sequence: CASSRGQNPVKNTGELFF. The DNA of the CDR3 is TGTGCCAGCAGCCGAGGACAGAACCCCGTAAAGAACACCGGGGAGCTGTTTTTT.

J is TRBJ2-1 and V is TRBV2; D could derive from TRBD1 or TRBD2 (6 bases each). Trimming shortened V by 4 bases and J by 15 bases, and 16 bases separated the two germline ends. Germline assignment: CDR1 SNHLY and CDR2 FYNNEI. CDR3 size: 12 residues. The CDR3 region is CASSGRGGLRFF. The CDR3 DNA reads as TGTGCCAGCAGTGGGAGAGGGGGGCTGCGGTTCTTC.

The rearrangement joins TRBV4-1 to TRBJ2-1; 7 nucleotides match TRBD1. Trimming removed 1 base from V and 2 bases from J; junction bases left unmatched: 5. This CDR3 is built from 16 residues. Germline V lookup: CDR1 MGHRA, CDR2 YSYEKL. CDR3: CASSQVPGQPYNEQFF. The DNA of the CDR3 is TGCGCCAGCAGCCAAGTCCCGGGACAGCCCTACAATGAGCAGTTCTTC.

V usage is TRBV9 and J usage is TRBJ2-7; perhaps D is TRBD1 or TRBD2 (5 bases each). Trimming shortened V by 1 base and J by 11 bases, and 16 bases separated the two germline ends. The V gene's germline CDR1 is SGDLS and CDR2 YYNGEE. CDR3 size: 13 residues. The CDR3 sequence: CASSVRHGGPKYF. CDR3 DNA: TGTGCCAGCAGCGTACGCCATGGGGGACCGAAGTACTTC.

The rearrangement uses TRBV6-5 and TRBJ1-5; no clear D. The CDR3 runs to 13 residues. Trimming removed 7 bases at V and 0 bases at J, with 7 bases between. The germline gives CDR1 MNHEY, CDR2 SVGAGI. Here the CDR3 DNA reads TGTGCCAGCACCGACCGTAGCAATCAGCCCCAGCATTTT. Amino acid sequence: CASTDRSNQPQHF.

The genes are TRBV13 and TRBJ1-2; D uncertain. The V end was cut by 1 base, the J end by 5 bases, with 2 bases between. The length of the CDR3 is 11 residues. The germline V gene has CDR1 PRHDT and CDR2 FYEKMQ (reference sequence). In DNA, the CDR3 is TGTGCCAGCAGCTTAGTGTATGGCTACACCTTC. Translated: CASSLVYGYTF.

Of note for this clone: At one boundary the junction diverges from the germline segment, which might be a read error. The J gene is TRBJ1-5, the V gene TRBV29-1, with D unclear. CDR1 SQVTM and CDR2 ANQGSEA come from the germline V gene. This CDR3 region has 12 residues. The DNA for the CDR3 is TGCAGCGTTGGGAGCCAGAATCTGCCCCAGCATTTT. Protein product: CSVGSQNLPQHF.

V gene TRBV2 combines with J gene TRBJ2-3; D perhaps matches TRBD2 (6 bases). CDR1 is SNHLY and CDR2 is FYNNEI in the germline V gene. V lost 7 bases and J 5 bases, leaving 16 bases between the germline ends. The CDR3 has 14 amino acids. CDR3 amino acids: CASKSRGYEDTQYF. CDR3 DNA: TGTGCCAGCAAAAGTCGGGGGTACGAAGATACGCAGTATTTT.

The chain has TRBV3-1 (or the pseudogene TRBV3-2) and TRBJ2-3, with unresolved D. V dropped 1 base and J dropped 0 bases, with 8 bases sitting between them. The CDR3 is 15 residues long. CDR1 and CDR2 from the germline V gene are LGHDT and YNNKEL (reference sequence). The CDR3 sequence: CASSQGDGSTDTQYF. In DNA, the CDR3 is TGTGCCAGCAGCCAAGGGGATGGTAGCACAGATACGCAGTATTTT.

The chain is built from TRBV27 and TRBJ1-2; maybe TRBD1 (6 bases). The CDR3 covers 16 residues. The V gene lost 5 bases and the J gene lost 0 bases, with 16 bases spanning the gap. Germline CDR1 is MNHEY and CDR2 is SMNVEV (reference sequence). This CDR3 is CASSPRGGAPNYGYTF. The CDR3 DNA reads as TGTGCCAGCAGTCCTCGGGGGGGGGCGCCTAACTATGGCTACACCTTC.

CDR3 loop: CASSPVQGGNGYTF. CDR3 in DNA: TGTGCCAGCTCACCCGTCCAGGGGGGCAATGGCTACACCTTC. This rearrangement joins TRBV18 to TRBJ1-2; 7 bases line up with TRBD1. Germline V gene sequence: CDR1 KGHSH, CDR2 LQKENI. This CDR3 has 14 residues. The V segment lost 3 bases and the J segment 6 bases; nucleotides outside the gene matches: 7.

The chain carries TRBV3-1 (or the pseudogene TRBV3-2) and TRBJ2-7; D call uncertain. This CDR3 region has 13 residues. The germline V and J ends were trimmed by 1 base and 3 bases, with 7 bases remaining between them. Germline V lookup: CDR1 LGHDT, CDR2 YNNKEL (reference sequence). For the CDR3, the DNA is TGTGCCAGCAGCCAAGTTCCGGGCTACGAGCAGTACTTC. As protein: CASSQVPGYEQYF.

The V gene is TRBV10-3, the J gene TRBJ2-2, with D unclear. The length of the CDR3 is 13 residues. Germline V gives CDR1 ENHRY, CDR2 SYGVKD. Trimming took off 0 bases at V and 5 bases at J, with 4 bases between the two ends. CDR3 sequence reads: CAISESTTGELFF. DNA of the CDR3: TGTGCCATCAGTGAGTCAACGACCGGGGAGCTGTTTTTT.

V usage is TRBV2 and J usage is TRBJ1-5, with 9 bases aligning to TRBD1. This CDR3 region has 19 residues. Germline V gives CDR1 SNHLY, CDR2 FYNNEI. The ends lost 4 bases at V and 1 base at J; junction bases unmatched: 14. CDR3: CASSAFEDRGRLSNQPQHF. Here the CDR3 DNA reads TGTGCCAGCAGTGCTTTTGAGGACAGGGGCCGATTAAGCAATCAGCCCCAGCATTTT.